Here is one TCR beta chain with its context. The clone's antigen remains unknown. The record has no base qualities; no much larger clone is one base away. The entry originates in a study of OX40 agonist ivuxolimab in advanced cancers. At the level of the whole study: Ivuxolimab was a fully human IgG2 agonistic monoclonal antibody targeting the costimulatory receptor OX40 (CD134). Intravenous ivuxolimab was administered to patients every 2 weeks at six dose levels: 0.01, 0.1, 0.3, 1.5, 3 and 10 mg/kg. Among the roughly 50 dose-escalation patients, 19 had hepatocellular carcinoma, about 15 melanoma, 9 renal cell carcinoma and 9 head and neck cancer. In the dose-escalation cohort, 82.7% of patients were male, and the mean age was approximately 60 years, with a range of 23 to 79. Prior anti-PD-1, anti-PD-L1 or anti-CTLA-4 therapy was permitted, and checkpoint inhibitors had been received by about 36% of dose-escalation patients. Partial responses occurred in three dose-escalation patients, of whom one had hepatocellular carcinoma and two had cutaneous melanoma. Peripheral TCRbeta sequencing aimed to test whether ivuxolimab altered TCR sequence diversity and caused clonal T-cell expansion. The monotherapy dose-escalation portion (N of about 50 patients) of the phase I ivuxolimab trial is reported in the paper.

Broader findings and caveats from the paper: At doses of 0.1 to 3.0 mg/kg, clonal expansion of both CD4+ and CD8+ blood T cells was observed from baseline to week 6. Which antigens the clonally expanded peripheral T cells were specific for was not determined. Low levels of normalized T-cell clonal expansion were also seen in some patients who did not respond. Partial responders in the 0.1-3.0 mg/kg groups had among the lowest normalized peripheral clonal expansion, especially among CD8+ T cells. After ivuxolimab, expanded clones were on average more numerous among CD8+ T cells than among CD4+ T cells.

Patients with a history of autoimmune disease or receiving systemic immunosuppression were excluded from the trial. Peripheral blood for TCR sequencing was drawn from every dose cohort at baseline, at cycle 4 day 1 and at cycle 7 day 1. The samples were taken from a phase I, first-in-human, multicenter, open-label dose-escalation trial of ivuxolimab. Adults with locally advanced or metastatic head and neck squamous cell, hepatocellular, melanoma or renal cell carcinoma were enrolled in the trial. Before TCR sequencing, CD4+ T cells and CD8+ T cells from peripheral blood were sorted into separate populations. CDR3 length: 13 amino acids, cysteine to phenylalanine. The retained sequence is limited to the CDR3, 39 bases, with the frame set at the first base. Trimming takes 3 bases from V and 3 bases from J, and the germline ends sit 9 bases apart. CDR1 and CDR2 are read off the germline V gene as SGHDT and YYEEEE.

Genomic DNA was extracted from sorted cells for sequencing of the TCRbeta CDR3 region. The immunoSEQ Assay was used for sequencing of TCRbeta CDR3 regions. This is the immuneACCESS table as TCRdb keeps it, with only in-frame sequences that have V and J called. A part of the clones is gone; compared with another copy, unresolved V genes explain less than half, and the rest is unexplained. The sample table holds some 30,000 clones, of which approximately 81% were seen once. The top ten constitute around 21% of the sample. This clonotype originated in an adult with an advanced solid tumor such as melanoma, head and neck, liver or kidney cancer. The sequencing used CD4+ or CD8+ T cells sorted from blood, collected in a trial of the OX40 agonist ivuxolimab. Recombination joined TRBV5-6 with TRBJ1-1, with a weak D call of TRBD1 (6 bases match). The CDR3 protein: CASSSGEDTEAFF. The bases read TGTGCCAGCAGCTCAGGGGAGGACACTGAAGCTTTCTTT.